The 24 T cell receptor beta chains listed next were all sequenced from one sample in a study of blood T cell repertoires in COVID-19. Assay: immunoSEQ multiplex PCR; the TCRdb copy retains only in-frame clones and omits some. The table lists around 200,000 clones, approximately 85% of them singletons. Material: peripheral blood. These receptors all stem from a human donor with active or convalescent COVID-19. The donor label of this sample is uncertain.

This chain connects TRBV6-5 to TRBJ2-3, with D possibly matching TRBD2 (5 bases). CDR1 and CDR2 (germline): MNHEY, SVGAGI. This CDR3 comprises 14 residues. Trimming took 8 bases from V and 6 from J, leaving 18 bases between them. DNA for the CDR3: TGTGCCAGCGGAAATCCCGTGGGAGAGGATACGCAGTATTTT. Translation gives CASGNPVGEDTQYF.

The CDR3 DNA follows: TGCGCCAGCAGTTCCGTTGCGGGGCGGCAAACCAATGAGCAGTTCTTC. Protein product: CASSSVAGRQTNEQFF. The chain carries TRBV5-1 and TRBJ2-1, with TRBD2 as a possible D gene (6 bases). This CDR3 spans 16 amino acids. From germline, CDR1 is SGHRS and CDR2 YFSETQ. The V gene lost 5 bases and the J gene lost 6 bases, with 21 bases spanning the gap. Complete variable domain (other parts from reference TRBV5-1 and TRBJ2-1): KAGVTQTPRYLIKTRGQQVTLSCSPISGHRSVSWYQQTPGQGLQFLFEYFSETQRNKGNFPGRFSGRQFSNSRSEMNVSTLELGDSALYLCASSSVAGRQTNEQFFGPGTRLTVL.

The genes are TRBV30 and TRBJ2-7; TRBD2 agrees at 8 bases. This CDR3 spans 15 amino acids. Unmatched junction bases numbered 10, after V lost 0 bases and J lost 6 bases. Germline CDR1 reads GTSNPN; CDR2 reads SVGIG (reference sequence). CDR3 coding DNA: TGTGCCTGGAGTGTACGCGGTAGCGGGGCTCGCGAGCAGTACTTC. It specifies CAWSVRGSGAREQYF. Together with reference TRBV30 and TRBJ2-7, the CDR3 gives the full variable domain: SQTIHQWPATLVQPVGSPLSLECTVEGTSNPNLYWYRQAAGRGLQLLFYSVGIGQISSEVPQNLSASRPQDRQFILSSKKLLLSDSGFYLCAWSVRGSGAREQYFGPGTRLTVT.

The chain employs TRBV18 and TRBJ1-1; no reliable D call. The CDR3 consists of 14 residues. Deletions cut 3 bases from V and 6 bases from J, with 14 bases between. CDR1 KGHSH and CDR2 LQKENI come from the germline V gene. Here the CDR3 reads CASSPPGVRAEAFF. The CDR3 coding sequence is TGTGCCAGCTCACCCCCCGGGGTTCGAGCTGAAGCTTTCTTT.

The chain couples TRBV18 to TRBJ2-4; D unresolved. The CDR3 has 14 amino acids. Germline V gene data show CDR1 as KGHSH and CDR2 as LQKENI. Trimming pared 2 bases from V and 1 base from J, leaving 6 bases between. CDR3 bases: TGTGCCAGCTCACCAGAACAGGCCAAAAACATTCAGTACTTC. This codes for CASSPEQAKNIQYF.

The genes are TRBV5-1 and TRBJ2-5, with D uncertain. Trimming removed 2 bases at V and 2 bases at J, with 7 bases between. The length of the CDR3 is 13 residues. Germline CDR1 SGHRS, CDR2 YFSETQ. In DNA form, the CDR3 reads TGCGCCAGCAGCTTATCCGGTCAAGAGACCCAGTACTTC. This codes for CASSLSGQETQYF.

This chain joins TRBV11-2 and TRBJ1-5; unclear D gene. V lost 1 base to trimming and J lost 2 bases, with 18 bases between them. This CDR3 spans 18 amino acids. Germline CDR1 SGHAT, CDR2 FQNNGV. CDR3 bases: TGTGCCAGCAGCTTAGTTCGTGTCCGGCCCCGGGGCAATCAGCCCCAGCATTTT. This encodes CASSLVRVRPRGNQPQHF.

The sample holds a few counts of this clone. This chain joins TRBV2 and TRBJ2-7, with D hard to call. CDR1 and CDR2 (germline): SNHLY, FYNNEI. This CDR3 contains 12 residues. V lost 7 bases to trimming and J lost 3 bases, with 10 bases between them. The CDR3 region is CASKIVNYEQYF. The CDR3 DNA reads TGTGCCAGCAAGATAGTTAACTACGAGCAGTACTTC.

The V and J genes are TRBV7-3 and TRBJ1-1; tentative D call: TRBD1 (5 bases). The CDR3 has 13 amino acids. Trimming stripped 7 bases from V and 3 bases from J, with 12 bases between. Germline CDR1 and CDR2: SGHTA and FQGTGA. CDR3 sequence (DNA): TGTGCCAGCACCCAGGGTCGGGACACTGAAGCTTTCTTT. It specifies CASTQGRDTEAFF. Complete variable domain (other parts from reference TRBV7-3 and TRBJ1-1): GAGVSQTPSNKVTEKGKYVELRCDPISGHTALYWYRQSLGQGPEFLIYFQGTGAADDSGLPNDRFFAVRPEGSVSTLKIQRTERGDSAVYLCASTQGRDTEAFFGQGTRLTVV.

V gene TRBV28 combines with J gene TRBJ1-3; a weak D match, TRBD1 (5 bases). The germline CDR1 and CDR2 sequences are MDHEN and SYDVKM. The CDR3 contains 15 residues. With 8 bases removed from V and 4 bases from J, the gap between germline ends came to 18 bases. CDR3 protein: CASRRSQGWGNTIYF. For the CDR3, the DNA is TGTGCCAGCCGAAGGTCCCAGGGTTGGGGAAACACCATATATTTT.

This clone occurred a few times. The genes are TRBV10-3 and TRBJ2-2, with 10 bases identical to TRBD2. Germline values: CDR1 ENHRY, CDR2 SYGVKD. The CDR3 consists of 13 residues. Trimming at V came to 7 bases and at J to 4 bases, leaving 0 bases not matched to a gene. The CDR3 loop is CAIKRGGTGELFF. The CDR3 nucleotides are TGTGCCATCAAGCGGGGGGGCACCGGGGAGCTGTTTTTT.

The CDR3 DNA follows: TGTGCCAGCGGGCGGGGAAGCACAGATACGCAGTATTTT. Protein: CASGRGSTDTQYF. The V and J genes are TRBV2 and TRBJ2-3, with D possibly TRBD2 on 6 matching bases. There are 13 residues in the CDR3. Trimming removed 8 bases at V and 0 bases at J, with 9 bases between. Germline V gene sequence: CDR1 SNHLY, CDR2 FYNNEI.

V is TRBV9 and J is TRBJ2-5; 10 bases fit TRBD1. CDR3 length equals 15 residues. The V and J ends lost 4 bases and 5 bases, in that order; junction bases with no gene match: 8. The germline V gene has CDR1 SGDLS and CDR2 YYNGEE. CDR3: CASSIDGTGEETQYF. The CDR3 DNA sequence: TGTGCCAGCAGCATCGACGGGACAGGGGAGGAGACCCAGTACTTC.

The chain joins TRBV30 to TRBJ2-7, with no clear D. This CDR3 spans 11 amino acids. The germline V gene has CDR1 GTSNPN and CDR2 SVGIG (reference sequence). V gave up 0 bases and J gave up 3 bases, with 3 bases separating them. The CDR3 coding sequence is TGTGCCTGGAGTGTTATCTACGAGCAGTACTTC. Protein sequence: CAWSVIYEQYF.

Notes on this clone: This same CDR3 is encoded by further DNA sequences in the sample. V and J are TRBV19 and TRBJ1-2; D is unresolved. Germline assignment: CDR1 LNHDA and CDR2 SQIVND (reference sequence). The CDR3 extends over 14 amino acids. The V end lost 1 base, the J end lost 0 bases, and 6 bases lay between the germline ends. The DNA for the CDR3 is TGTGCCAGTAGTATAGCAACAGCTAACTATGGCTACACCTTC. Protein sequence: CASSIATANYGYTF.

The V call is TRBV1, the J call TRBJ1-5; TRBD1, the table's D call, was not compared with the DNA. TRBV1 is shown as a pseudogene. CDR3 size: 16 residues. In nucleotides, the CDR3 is TGCACCAGCAGCCCCGATTCAGGGTCTAGCAATCAGCCCCAGCATTTT. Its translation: CTSSPDSGSSNQPQHF.

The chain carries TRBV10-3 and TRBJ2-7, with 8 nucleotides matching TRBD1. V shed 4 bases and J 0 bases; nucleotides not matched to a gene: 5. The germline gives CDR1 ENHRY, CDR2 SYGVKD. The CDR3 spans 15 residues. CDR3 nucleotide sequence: TGTGCCATCAGTGGCTACGGGACAGGCTCCTACGAGCAGTACTTC. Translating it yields CAISGYGTGSYEQYF.

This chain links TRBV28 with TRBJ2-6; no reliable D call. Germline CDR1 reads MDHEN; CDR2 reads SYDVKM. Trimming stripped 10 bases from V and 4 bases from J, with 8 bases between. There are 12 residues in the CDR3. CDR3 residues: CAIAAGANVLTF. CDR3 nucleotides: TGTGCCATCGCCGCGGGGGCCAACGTCCTGACTTTC.

The CDR3 sequence: CASSVVAEYNSPLHF. The CDR3 nucleotides read TGTGCCAGCAGCGTAGTTGCAGAATATAATTCACCCCTCCACTTT. This chain uses TRBV9 with TRBJ1-6, with D unresolved. V was trimmed by 0 bases and J by 4 bases, leaving 8 bases between them. The V gene's germline CDR1 is SGDLS and CDR2 YYNGEE. The CDR3 consists of 15 residues.

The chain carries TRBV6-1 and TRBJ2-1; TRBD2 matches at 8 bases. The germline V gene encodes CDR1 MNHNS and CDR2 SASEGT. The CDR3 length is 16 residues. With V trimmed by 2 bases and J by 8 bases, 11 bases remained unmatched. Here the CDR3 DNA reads TGTGCCAGCAGTGAACTTGCGCTAGCGGGTATCTATGAGCAGTTCTTC. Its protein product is CASSELALAGIYEQFF.

CDR3 nucleotides: TGTGCCAGCAGTCAAGCAGGGAGCACAGATACGCAGTATTTT. This translates into CASSQAGSTDTQYF. V and J are TRBV27 and TRBJ2-3, with a tentative D call TRBD1 (5 bases). V lost 5 bases and J 0 bases, leaving 9 bases between the germline ends. The CDR3 extends over 14 amino acids. The V gene's germline CDR1 is MNHEY and CDR2 SMNVEV (reference sequence).

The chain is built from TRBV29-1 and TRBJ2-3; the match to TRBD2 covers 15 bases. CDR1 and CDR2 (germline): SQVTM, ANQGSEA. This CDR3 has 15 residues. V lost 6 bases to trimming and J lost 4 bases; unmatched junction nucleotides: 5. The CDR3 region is CSVTGLAGGPDTQYF. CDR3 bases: TGCAGCGTAACCGGACTAGCGGGAGGGCCAGATACGCAGTATTTT.

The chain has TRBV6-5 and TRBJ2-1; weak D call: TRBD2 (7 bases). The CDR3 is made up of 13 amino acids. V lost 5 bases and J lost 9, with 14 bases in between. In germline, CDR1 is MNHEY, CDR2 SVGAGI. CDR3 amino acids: CASSRGGEGEQFF. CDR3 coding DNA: TGTGCCAGCAGTAGGGGGGGGGAGGGTGAGCAGTTCTTC.

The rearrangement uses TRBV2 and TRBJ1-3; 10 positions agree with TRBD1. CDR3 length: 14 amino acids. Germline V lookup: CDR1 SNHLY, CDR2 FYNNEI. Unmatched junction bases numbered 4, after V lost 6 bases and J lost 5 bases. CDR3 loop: CASSGTGARNTIYF. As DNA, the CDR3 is TGTGCCAGCAGCGGGACAGGGGCCCGAAACACCATATATTTT.